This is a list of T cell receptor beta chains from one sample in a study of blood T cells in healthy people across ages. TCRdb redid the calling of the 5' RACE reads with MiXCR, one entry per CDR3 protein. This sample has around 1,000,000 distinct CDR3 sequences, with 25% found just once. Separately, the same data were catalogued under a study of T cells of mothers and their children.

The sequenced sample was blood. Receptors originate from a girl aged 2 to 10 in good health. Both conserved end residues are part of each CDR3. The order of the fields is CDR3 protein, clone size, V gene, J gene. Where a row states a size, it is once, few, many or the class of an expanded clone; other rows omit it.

CASSSDWVDEQFF	.	TRBV12-3/TRBV12-4	.
CASSVQPGQGNEKLFF	few	TRBV9	TRBJ1-4
CASSIDSTQPQHF	few	TRBV19	TRBJ1-5
CSAEGLAEETQYF	.	TRBV20-1	TRBJ2-5
CASSYRNVGGTSSYEQYF	.	TRBV6-2/TRBV6-3	TRBJ2-7
CASSPAGVGEQLF	.	TRBV7-3	TRBJ2-1
CASSLGSSQYF	few	TRBV7-9	TRBJ2-5
CSARVRGGEKLFF	.	TRBV20-1	TRBJ1-4
CSVDRGIPQETQYF	.	TRBV29-1	TRBJ2-5
CASSLGIMGTGTEAFF	few	TRBV11-2	TRBJ1-1
CASRDRVETEAFF	.	TRBV12-3/TRBV12-4	TRBJ1-1
CASSLPGTAGQETQYF	.	TRBV7-2	TRBJ2-5
CASSSPGPNTEAFF	.	TRBV5-1	TRBJ1-1
CASSDGGAYYNEQFF	few	TRBV9	TRBJ2-1